The subject of this entry is one TCR beta chain. This CDR3 spans 13 amino acids. Looked up from germline, CDR1 is SGHAT and CDR2 is FQNNGV. Trimming pared 6 bases from V and 1 base from J, leaving 9 bases between. The sample comes from a study of blood T cell repertoires in COVID-19. The assay was immunoSEQ multiplex PCR, and TCRdb's table has in-frame clones only and misses some. The sample consists of approximately 350,000 clones, less than 90% of them appearing once. The chain has TRBV11-2 and TRBJ1-1; maybe TRBD1 (5 bases). This clonotype was sampled from a woman in her fifties or sixties who had recovered from COVID-19. Sequenced sample: PBMCs or T cells enriched from blood (not recorded which). Here the CDR3 reads CASSRGENTEAFF. The CDR3 DNA is TGTGCCAGCAGTCGGGGGGAGAACACTGAAGCTTTCTTT.